The rows below give T cell receptor beta chains drawn from one sample of a study of cytomegalovirus exposure and HLA in healthy donors. Here immunoSEQ multiplex PCR was the method, and the copy in TCRdb shows in-frame clones only, minus some. Of about 200,000 clones in the sample, more than 75% were seen once. Material: PBMCs. These receptors were taken from a woman younger than 30 in good health and CMV-seropositive. Each CDR3 is given with its conserved first and last residue. The D gene is left open where the match is weak. Size tells how often a clone was seen (once, few, many) or the class of an expanded clone, and some rows leave it out.

TRBD2,NA,TRBV27,TRBJ2-7,CASSRTSGGNYEQYF,TGTGCCAGCAGCCGTACTAGCGGCGGTAACTACGAGCAGTACTTC
TRBD1,few,TRBV6-5,TRBJ1-2,CATKRDRDYGYTF,TGTGCCACCAAAAGGGACAGAGACTATGGCTACACCTTC
NA,NA,TRBV29-1,TRBJ1-1,CSVERGGTEAFF,TGCAGCGTTGAACGGGGTGGCACTGAAGCTTTCTTT
NA,NA,TRBV15,TRBJ2-1,CATSPLAVSYNEQFF,TGTGCCACCAGTCCTCTCGCGGTTTCCTACAATGAGCAGTTCTTC
NA,NA,TRBV6-1,TRBJ1-2,CASSTYRGAGYGYTF,TGTGCCAGCAGTACCTACCGGGGGGCTGGCTATGGCTACACCTTC
NA,NA,TRBV30,TRBJ1-2,CALKGGDNYGYTF,TGTGCCTTAAAGGGAGGGGATAACTATGGCTACACCTTC
NA,once,TRBV28,TRBJ1-1,CASSLYRVRGTEAFF,TGTGCCAGCAGTTTGTACAGGGTTCGGGGCACTGAAGCTTTCTTT
TRBD1,NA,TRBV2,TRBJ2-4,CASKLQGWAIQYF,TGTGCCAGCAAGTTACAGGGGTGGGCCATTCAGTACTTC
TRBD1,NA,TRBV5-1,TRBJ1-1,CASSLGATGGTEAFF,TGCGCCAGCAGCTTGGGGGCGACAGGGGGCACTGAAGCTTTCTTT
NA,NA,TRBV7-9,TRBJ2-7,CASSLTRSYEQYF,TGTGCCAGCAGCTTAACCAGGTCCTACGAGCAGTACTTC